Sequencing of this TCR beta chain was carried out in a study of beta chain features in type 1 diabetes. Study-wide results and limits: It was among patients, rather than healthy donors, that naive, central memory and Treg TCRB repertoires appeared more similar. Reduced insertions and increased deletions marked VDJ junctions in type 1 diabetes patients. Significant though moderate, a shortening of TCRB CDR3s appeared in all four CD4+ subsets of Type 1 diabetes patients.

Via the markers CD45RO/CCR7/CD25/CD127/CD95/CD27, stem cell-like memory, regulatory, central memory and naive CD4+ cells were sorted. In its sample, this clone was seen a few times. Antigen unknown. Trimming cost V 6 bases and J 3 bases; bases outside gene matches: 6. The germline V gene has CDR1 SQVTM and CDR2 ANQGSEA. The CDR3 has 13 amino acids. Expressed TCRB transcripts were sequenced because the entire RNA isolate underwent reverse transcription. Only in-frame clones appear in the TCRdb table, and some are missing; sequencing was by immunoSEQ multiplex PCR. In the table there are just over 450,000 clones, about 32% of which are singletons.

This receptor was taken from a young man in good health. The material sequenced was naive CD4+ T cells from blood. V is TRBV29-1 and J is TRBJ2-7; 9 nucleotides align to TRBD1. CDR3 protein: CSVLTGGDYEQYF. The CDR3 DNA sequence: TGCAGCGTATTGACAGGGGGGGACTACGAGCAGTACTTC.